In this sample, the clone carrying this T cell receptor (beta chain) turned up a few times. What it binds is unknown. The data were taken from a study of Graves' ophthalmopathy and Graves' hyperthyroidism. This CDR3 comprises 16 residues. CDR1 MGHRA and CDR2 YSYEKL come from the germline V gene. The germline V and J ends were trimmed by 0 bases and 3 bases, with 14 bases remaining between them. Regarding the study as a whole: The model forecast ophthalmopathy progression, reaching 70.59% sensitivity and about 72% specificity.

The study amplified TCR beta CDR3 regions using RNA transcripts. In the first round, RT-PCR was carried out with HTBI primers, and a multiplex PCR formed the second round. TCRdb re-called the multiplex PCR reads with MiXCR, one entry per CDR3 protein. Of around 660,000 distinct CDR3 sequences listed, about two fifths are singletons. Input material: peripheral blood. The V gene is TRBV4-1, the J gene TRBJ1-1; TRBD1 is a possible D gene (5 bases). This clonotype was obtained from an adult man with Graves' ophthalmopathy. The CDR3 region is CASSQDNGRVYTEAFF. CDR3 bases: TGCGCCAGCAGCCAAGATAATGGCAGGGTGTACACTGAAGCTTTCTTT.